This T cell receptor beta chain derives from a study of blood T cell repertoires in COVID-19. Study-wide context: Samples representing acute and convalescent COVID-19 were sourced from the United States, Italy and Spain. In each case, the material was cDNA or gDNA derived from T cells, B-cell-depleted T cells, or PBMCs.

TCRdb keeps only in-frame clones here, not all; method: immunoSEQ multiplex PCR. Seen here are roughly 130,000 clones, 88% observed once, and the top ten hold roughly a tenth. The V and J ends lost 7 bases and 4 bases, in that order; junction bases with no gene match: 8. Germline V gives CDR1 ENHRY, CDR2 SYGVKD. This CDR3 is 14 amino acids long. The origin of this receptor is a man in his 60s with active or convalescent COVID-19. The sequenced sample consisted of peripheral blood. The chain links TRBV10-3 to TRBJ1-2, with 8 bases that match TRBD1. The CDR3 region is CAINSGGHPYGYTF. The CDR3 region has the DNA TGTGCCATCAACTCAGGGGGCCACCCCTATGGCTACACCTTC.